This is a list of T cell receptor beta chains from one sample in a study of CXCR3-negative and CXCR3-positive naive CD8 T cells. From the 5' RACE reads, TCRdb lists one entry per CDR3 protein and no DNA. This repertoire includes around 140,000 distinct CDR3 sequences. Source material: naive CXCR3+ CD8+ T cells from blood. These receptors all stem from a human donor in good health. Some clones in this sample may be carry-over from other donors' samples. The CDR3 runs from the conserved cysteine through the conserved F or W.

V: TRBV7-6
J: TRBJ2-7
CDR3: CASSLGPSSERSSYEQYF

V: TRBV7-9
J: TRBJ2-1
CDR3: CASSSFGDRESEQFF

V: TRBV5-1
J: TRBJ2-1
CDR3: CASSSNPAKLSSYNEQFF

V: TRBV28
J: TRBJ1-1
CDR3: CASSPRGPGLPEAFF

V: TRBV6-6
J: TRBJ2-5
CDR3: CASSTGRQETQYF

V: TRBV28
J: TRBJ2-7
CDR3: CASSFRGGNEQYF

V: TRBV29-1
J: TRBJ2-7
CDR3: CSVEEDRDYEQYF

V: TRBV5-6
J: TRBJ2-3
CDR3: CASSPSADRGYTDTQYF

V: TRBV5-1
J: TRBJ2-5
CDR3: CASRLIFEETQYF

V: TRBV5-1
J: TRBJ2-6
CDR3: CASSLARGEGHPLSGANVLTF

V: TRBV29-1
J: TRBJ2-2
CDR3: CSVEVGLNTGELFF

V: TRBV29-1
J: TRBJ2-1
CDR3: CSVESWVDLLREFF

V: TRBV2
J: TRBJ2-1
CDR3: CASSGTGDYNEQFF

V: TRBV29-1
J: TRBJ2-2
CDR3: CSVTIAAGELFF

V: TRBV11-2
J: TRBJ1-1
CDR3: CASSYPTGSPLNTEAFF

V: TRBV7-9
J: TRBJ2-3
CDR3: CASSSGPMLTDTQYF

V: TRBV20-1
J: TRBJ2-1
CDR3: CSASSSGILDEQFF

V: TRBV13
J: TRBJ1-1
CDR3: CASRDPGQGNTEAFF

V: TRBV19
J: TRBJ2-5
CDR3: CASSMGSQETQYF

V: TRBV7-6
J: TRBJ1-1
CDR3: CASSLADGSEAFF

V: TRBV28
J: TRBJ2-7
CDR3: CAISSHPLTGLSYEQYF

V: TRBV28
J: TRBJ1-4
CDR3: CASSSLTNTEKLFF

V: TRBV20-1
J: TRBJ2-7
CDR3: CSATGQGEEQYF

V: TRBV12-3/TRBV12-4
J: TRBJ2-1
CDR3: CASSYGGVWGVDEQFF

V: TRBV6-6
J: TRBJ1-5
CDR3: CASSYSKVSGGGRNQPQHF

V: TRBV28
J: TRBJ2-7
CDR3: CASSFSGVGNSEQYF

V: TRBV29-1
J: TRBJ1-5
CDR3: CSALTGNRLGVPQHF

V: TRBV25-1
J: TRBJ2-5
CDR3: CASSEGSETQYF

V: TRBV4-3
J: TRBJ1-1
CDR3: CASSQDRQGASEAFF

V: TRBV25-1
J: TRBJ2-7
CDR3: CASSEFRRGVREQYF

V: TRBV28
J: TRBJ2-1
CDR3: CASSFLSASSYNEQFF

V: TRBV5-1
J: TRBJ2-2
CDR3: CASSWRDSYTGELFF

V: TRBV12-3/TRBV12-4
J: TRBJ2-5
CDR3: CASSLPGIEETQYF

V: TRBV29-1
J: TRBJ1-1
CDR3: CSVAGGGGLFTEAFF

V: TRBV28
J: TRBJ2-6
CDR3: CASSHRDSEANVLTF

V: TRBV2
J: TRBJ1-5
CDR3: CASSEYVNQPQHF

V: TRBV11-2
J: TRBJ2-1
CDR3: CASSLGFRDSDEQFF

V: TRBV25-1
J: TRBJ2-1
CDR3: CASSDSATGGWNEQFF

V: TRBV7-3
J: TRBJ2-3
CDR3: CASSSEPSDTQYF

V: TRBV28
J: TRBJ2-3
CDR3: CASAKLAGGITDTQYF

V: TRBV11-2
J: TRBJ2-2
CDR3: CASTEARGVGELFF

V: TRBV28
J: TRBJ2-1
CDR3: CASSGVSSYNEQFF

V: TRBV4-1
J: TRBJ2-7
CDR3: CASSQVSGEPTYEQYF

V: TRBV28
J: TRBJ2-2
CDR3: CASSLWVDGELFF

V: TRBV28
J: TRBJ2-7
CDR3: CASSRDRGLLGSWSYEQYF

V: TRBV28
J: TRBJ2-3
CDR3: CASSFGTSQRLGTDTQYF